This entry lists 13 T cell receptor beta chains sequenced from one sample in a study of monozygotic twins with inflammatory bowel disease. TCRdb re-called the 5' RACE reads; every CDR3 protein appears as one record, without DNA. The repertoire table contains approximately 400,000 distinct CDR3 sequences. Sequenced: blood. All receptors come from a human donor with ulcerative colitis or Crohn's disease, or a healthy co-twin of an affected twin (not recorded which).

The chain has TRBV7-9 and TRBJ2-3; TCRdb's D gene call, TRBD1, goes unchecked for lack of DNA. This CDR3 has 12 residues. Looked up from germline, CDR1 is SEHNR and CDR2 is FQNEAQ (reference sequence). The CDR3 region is CASSPKGNTQYF.

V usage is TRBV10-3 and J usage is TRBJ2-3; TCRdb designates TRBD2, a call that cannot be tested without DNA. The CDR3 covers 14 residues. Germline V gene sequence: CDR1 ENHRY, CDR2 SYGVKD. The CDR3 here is CAIADRLLTDTQYF.

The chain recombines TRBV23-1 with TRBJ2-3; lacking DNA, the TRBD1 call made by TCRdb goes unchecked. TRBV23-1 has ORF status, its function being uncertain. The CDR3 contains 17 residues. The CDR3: CASSQSLRLIRGHTQYF.

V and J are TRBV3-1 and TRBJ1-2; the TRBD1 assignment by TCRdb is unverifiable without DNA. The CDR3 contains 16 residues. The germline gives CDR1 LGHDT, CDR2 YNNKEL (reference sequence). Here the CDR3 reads CASSQDRTGVDNGYTF.

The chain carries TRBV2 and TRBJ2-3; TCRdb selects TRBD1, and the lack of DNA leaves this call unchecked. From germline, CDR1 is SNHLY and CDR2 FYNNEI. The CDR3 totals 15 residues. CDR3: CASSDIDRGPDTQYF.

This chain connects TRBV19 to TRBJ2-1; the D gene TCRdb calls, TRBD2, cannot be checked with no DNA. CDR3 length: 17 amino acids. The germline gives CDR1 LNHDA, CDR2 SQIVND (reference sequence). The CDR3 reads CASIPSGRVSSYNEQFF.

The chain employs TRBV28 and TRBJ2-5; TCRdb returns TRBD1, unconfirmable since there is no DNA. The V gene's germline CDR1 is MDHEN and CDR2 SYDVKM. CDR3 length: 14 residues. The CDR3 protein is CASSGQGVQETQYF. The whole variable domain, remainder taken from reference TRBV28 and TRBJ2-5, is DVKVTQSSRYLVKRTGEKVFLECVQDMDHENMFWYRQDPGLGLRLIYFSYDVKMKEKGDIPEGYSVSREKKERFSLILESASTNQTSMYLCASSGQGVQETQYFGPGTRLLVL.

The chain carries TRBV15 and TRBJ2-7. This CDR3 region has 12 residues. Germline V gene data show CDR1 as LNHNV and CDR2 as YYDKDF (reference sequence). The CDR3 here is CATSLGFNEQYF.

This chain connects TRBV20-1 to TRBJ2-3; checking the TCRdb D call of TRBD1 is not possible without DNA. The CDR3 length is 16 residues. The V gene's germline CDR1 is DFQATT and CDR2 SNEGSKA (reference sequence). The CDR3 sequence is CSAIPQGAVSTDTQYF.

The CDR3 spells CASSVAGTTTYNEQFF. The chain links TRBV5-4 to TRBJ2-1; TCRdb designates TRBD2, a call that cannot be tested without DNA. This CDR3 has 16 residues. The germline V gene has CDR1 SGHNT and CDR2 YYREEE (reference sequence).

Here the CDR3 reads CASSLTVSGRGTDTQYF. V is TRBV7-3 and J is TRBJ2-3; the D call from TCRdb, TRBD2, cannot be confirmed without DNA. This CDR3 contains 17 residues. Germline values: CDR1 SGHTA, CDR2 FQGTGA.

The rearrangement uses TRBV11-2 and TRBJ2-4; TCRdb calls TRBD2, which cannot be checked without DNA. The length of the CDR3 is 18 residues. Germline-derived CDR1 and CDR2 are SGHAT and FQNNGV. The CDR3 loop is CASSLGTSGRELKNIQYF.

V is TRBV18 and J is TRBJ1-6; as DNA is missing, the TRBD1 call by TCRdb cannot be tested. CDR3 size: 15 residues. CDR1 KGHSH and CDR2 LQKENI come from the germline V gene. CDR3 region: CASSPPSGDNSPLHF. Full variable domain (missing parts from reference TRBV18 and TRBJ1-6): NAGVMQNPRHLVRRRGQEARLRCSPMKGHSHVYWYRQLPEEGLKFMVYLQKENIIDESGMPKERFSAEFPKEGPSILRIQQVVRGDSAAYFCASSPPSGDNSPLHFGNGTRLTVT.